These T cell receptor beta chains were read from a single sample in a study of CD8 T cells in Susac syndrome. TCRdb processed the immunoSEQ multiplex PCR reads anew with MiXCR; each CDR3 protein has one entry. Of approximately 190,000 distinct CDR3 sequences listed, approximately 93% are singletons. Sequencing input: CD4+ T cells from PBMCs. The receptors here all came from a human donor in good health. Both conserved end residues are part of each CDR3. The D gene is left open where the match is weak. Clone size, where shown, is once, few, many, or a class for clones that have expanded.

NA	TRBV29-1	TRBJ2-3	NA	CSVEGAASTDTQYF	TGCAGCGTTGAAGGCGCCGCTAGCACAGATACGCAGTATTTT
NA	TRBV7-7	TRBJ1-1	NA	CASSLGSRVPEAFF	TGTGCTAGCAGCTTGGGCAGCAGAGTGCCTGAAGCTTTCTTT
NA	TRBV7-3	TRBJ2-2	NA	CASSAFQGSGELFF	TGTGCCAGCAGCGCCTTCCAGGGGTCCGGGGAGCTGTTTTTT
NA	TRBV7-9	TRBJ2-3	TRBD1	CASSYGTAITGDTQYF	TGTGCCAGCAGCTACGGGACAGCCATCACGGGAGATACGCAGTATTTT
NA	TRBV6-5	TRBJ2-5	NA	CASSPGIQETQYF	TGTGCCAGCAGTCCCGGGATTCAAGAGACCCAGTACTTC
NA	TRBV6-2/TRBV6-3	TRBJ1-2	TRBD1	CASSYGTANYGYTF	TGTGCCAGCAGTTACGGGACAGCTAACTATGGCTACACCTTC
NA	TRBV30	TRBJ2-1	TRBD2	CAWSAVGERGRGEQFF	TGTGCCTGGAGTGCGGTAGGCGAGCGGGGGAGGGGTGAGCAGTTCTTC
NA	TRBV14	TRBJ2-3	NA	CASSAIRGYTDTQYF	TGTGCCAGCAGCGCAATTCGGGGGTACACAGATACGCAGTATTTT
NA	TRBV27	TRBJ1-1	NA	CASNSGRRAFF	TGTGCCAGCAACTCGGGACGGCGAGCTTTCTTT
NA	TRBV5-1	TRBJ1-1	NA	CASSLAGFTEAFF	TGCGCCAGCAGCTTGGCCGGTTTTACTGAAGCTTTCTTT
NA	TRBV7-9	TRBJ2-5	TRBD1	CAASTGDRILETQYF	TGTGCCGCAAGTACAGGGGATCGTATACTAGAGACCCAGTACTTC
NA	TRBV15	TRBJ2-3	NA	CATSFGAGAATDTQYF	TGTGCCACCAGCTTCGGAGCCGGGGCGGCCACAGATACGCAGTATTTT
NA	TRBV5-1	TRBJ1-2	TRBD1	CASSQGQGASGYGYTF	TGCGCCAGCAGCCAAGGACAGGGGGCCTCAGGCTATGGCTACACCTTC
NA	TRBV11-1	TRBJ2-7	TRBD1	CASSPPGQSYEQYF	TGTGCCAGCAGCCCCCCGGGACAGTCCTACGAGCAGTACTTC
NA	TRBV5-6	TRBJ2-6	TRBD1	CASIVNRGLGANVLTF	TGTGCCAGCATCGTCAACAGGGGGCTCGGGGCCAACGTCCTGACTTTC
NA	TRBV24-1	TRBJ2-5	TRBD1	CATSDPRQGWTQYF	TGTGCCACCAGTGACCCCCGACAGGGCTGGACCCAGTACTTC
NA	TRBV11-2	TRBJ1-1	NA	CASSATDRLSAEAFF	TGTGCCAGCAGCGCAACAGATCGCCTAAGCGCTGAAGCTTTCTTT
NA	TRBV5-1	TRBJ2-7	NA	CASYLEGGREQYF	TGCGCCAGCTATCTTGAAGGGGGGCGCGAGCAGTACTTC
NA	TRBV20-1	TRBJ2-3	TRBD2	CGTSGEGSTDTQYF	TGCGGAACCAGCGGGGAGGGGAGTACAGATACGCAGTATTTT
NA	TRBV24-1	TRBJ2-2	NA	CATGRGTGELFF	TGTGCCACCGGAAGGGGGACCGGGGAGCTGTTTTTT
NA	TRBV4-1	TRBJ1-4	TRBD1	CASSHPDRVEKLFF	TGCGCCAGCAGCCACCCGGACAGGGTTGAAAAACTGTTTTTT
once	TRBV4-1	TRBJ2-6	NA	CASSQGMGSGANVLTF	TGCGCCAGCAGCCAAGGAATGGGGTCTGGGGCCAACGTCCTGACTTTC
NA	TRBV21-1	TRBJ1-1	NA	CASSTLDRREAFF	TGTGCCAGCAGCACACTGGACCGACGTGAAGCTTTCTTT
NA	TRBV29-1	TRBJ2-5	TRBD1	CSVTRTGDLRETQYF	TGCAGCGTTACGAGGACAGGGGATCTCCGGGAGACCCAGTACTTC
NA	TRBV4-3	TRBJ1-2	NA	CASSQDTQGPYGYTF	TGCGCCAGCAGCCAAGATACCCAGGGACCCTATGGCTACACCTTC
NA	TRBV4-1	TRBJ2-6	NA	CASSQGGQFYSGANVLTF	TGCGCCAGCAGCCAAGGGGGGCAGTTCTACTCTGGGGCCAACGTCCTGACTTTC
NA	TRBV7-3	TRBJ1-1	NA	CASSFDRFTEAFF	TGTGCCAGCAGCTTCGACAGGTTCACTGAAGCTTTCTTT
NA	TRBV7-2	TRBJ2-7	NA	CASSSLPGPSYEQYF	TGTGCCAGCAGCTCTCTCCCGGGACCGTCCTACGAGCAGTACTTC
NA	TRBV5-1	TRBJ2-7	NA	CASSLSQDIYEQYF	TGCGCCAGCAGCTTGTCCCAGGACATCTACGAGCAGTACTTC
NA	TRBV3-1	TRBJ1-4	NA	CASSQDWRNEKLFF	TGTGCCAGCAGCCAAGATTGGCGTAATGAAAAACTGTTTTTT
NA	TRBV7-2	TRBJ2-2	NA	CASSRDFYTGELFF	TGTGCCAGCAGCCGGGACTTTTACACCGGGGAGCTGTTTTTT